This note documents a single T cell receptor beta chain sequence. Its antigen is as yet unknown. The data originate from a study of cytomegalovirus exposure and HLA in healthy donors. 13 Jbeta primers and 60 Vbeta primers were used for the PCR. As handled by the study authors: Later, about 80 million unique TCR beta chains were counted in an analysis, and roughly 11 million of them were shared. Measured with immunoSEQ multiplex PCR; TCRdb has only the in-frame clones, and not every one. That table supplies the V and J calls and clone size; D and trimming were determined from the DNA. The sample contains tens of thousands of clones, around 85% of which appear only once. Study results and limitations: Altogether, 164 TCR beta chains were recorded as cytomegalovirus-associated. Sequencing likely produced, as an artifact, a cluster of highly shared sequence variants. Later analysis found that TCR beta chains associated with HLA were more clonally expanded than other, equally common chains.

The receptor was isolated from a girl aged 2 to 9 in good health and CMV-seropositive. The specimen sequenced was PBMCs.

The CDR3 loop reads CASSPPQGPEAFF. The DNA of the CDR3 is TGTGCCAGCTCACCACCCCAGGGCCCTGAAGCTTTCTTT. The chain has TRBV18 and TRBJ1-1; possibly TRBD1 for D (5 bases). The CDR3 covers 13 residues. V was cut by 0 bases and J by 6 bases, with 8 bases left in between. Looked up from germline, CDR1 is KGHSH and CDR2 is LQKENI.